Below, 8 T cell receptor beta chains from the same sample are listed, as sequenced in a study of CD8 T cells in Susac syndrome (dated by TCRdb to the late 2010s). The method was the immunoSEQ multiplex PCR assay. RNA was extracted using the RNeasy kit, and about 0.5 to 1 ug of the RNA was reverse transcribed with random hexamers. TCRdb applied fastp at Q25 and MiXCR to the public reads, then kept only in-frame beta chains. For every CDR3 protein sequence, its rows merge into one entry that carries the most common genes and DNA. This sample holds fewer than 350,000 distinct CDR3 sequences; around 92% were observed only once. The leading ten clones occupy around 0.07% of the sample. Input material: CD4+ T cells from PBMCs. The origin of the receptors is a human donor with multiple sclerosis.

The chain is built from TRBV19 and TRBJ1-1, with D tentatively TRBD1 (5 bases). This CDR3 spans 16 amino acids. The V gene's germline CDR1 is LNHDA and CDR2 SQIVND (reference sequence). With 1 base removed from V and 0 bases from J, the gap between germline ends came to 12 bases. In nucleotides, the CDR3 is TGTGCCAGTAGTATAGGGTCTGGGGGGGTGAACACTGAAGCTTTCTTT. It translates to CASSIGSGGVNTEAFF.

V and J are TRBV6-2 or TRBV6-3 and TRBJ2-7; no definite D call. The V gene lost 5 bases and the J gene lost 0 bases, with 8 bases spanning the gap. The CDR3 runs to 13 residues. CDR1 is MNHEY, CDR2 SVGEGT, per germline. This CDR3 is CASSADPSYEQYF. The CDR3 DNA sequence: TGTGCCAGCAGTGCGGATCCCTCCTACGAGCAGTACTTC.

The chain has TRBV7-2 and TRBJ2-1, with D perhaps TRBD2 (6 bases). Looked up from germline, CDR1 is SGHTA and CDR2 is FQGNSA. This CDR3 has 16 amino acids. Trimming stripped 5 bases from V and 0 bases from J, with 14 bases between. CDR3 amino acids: CASSPPGDLSYNEQFF. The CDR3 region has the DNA TGTGCCAGCAGCCCACCGGGGGACCTCTCCTACAATGAGCAGTTCTTC. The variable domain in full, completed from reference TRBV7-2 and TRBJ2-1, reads GAGVSQSPSNKVTEKGKDVELRCDPISGHTALYWYRQSLGQGLEFLIYFQGNSAPDKSGLPSDRFSAERTGGSVSTLTIQRTQQEDSAVYLCASSPPGDLSYNEQFFGPGTRLTVL.

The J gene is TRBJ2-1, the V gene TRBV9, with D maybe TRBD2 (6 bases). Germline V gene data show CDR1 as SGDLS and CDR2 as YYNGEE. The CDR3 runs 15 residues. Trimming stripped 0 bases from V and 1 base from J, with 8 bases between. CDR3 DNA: TGTGCCAGCAGCGTAGGGCGGGGATCCTACAATGAGCAGTTCTTC. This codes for CASSVGRGSYNEQFF.

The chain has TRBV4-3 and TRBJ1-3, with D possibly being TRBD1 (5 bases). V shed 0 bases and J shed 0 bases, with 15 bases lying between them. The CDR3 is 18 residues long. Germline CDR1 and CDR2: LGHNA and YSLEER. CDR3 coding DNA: TGCGCCAGCAGCCAAGAGGCGCGGGGGGGTTCCTCTGGAAACACCATATATTTT. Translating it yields CASSQEARGGSSGNTIYF.

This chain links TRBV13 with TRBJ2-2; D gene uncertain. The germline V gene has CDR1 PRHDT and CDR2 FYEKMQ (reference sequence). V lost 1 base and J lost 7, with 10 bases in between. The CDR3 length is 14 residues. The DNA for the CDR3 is TGTGCCAGCAGCTTAGATCCGCGGCACGGGGAGCTGTTTTTT. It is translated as CASSLDPRHGELFF.

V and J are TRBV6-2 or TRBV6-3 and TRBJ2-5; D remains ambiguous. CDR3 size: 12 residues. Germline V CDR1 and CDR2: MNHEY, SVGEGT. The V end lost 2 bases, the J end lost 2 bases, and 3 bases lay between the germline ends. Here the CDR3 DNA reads TGTGCCAGCAGTTACAAACAAGAGACCCAGTACTTC. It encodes CASSYKQETQYF.

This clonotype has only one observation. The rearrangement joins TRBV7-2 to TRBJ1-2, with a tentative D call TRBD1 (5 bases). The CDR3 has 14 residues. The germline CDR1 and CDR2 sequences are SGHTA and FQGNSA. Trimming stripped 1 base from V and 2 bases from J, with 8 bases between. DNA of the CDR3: TGTGCCAGCAGCTTAGGGGACGGAAACTATGGCTACACCTTC. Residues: CASSLGDGNYGYTF. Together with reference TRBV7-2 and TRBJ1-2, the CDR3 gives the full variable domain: GAGVSQSPSNKVTEKGKDVELRCDPISGHTALYWYRQSLGQGLEFLIYFQGNSAPDKSGLPSDRFSAERTGGSVSTLTIQRTQQEDSAVYLCASSLGDGNYGYTFGSGTRLTVV.